This is a list of T cell receptor beta chains from one sample in a study of T-cell reconstitution after alpha-beta-depleted transplantation in children. Via MiXCR, TCRdb re-called the PCR reads, giving one row per CDR3 protein. The sample contains about 870,000 distinct CDR3 sequences, approximately 15% of which appear only once. Material: PBMCs, mostly from graft donor cells, obtained 360 days after TCRalphabeta/CD19-depleted stem cell transplant. The origin of the receptors is a male patient younger than 18 who had a stem cell transplant for acute lymphoblastic leukemia, so the T cells may come from the graft donor. The CDR3 runs from the conserved cysteine through the conserved F or W. A D gene is named only where the DNA matches it firmly. Size tells how often a clone was seen (once, few, many) or the class of an expanded clone, and some rows leave it out.

V gene	clone size	J gene	D gene	CDR3 protein	CDR3 DNA
TRBV29-1	few	TRBJ2-7	-	CSVETVPTREATTWEQYF	TGCAGCGTTGAAACGGTCCCTACCAGGGAGGCCACTACTTGGGAGCAGTACTTC
TRBV5-6	-	TRBJ1-5	TRBD1	CASSGGQGAGQPQHF	TGTGCCAGCAGCGGGGGACAGGGGGCTGGGCAGCCCCAGCATTTT
TRBV30	-	TRBJ1-1	-	CAWLMGNTEAFF	TGTGCCTGGCTAATGGGGAACACTGAAGCTTTCTTT
TRBV7-2	few	TRBJ2-1	-	CASSHTPGPGANEQFF	TGTGCCAGCAGTCATACGCCGGGCCCCGGGGCCAATGAGCAGTTCTTC
TRBV6-5	few	TRBJ1-1	TRBD1	CASRARDRGYTEAFF	TGTGCCAGCAGGGCTCGGGACAGGGGATACACTGAAGCTTTCTTT
TRBV15	many	TRBJ1-4	TRBD1	CATSRARQGSVEKLFF	TGTGCCACCAGCAGAGCCCGACAGGGCTCTGTTGAAAAACTGTTTTTT
TRBV5-4	many	TRBJ2-2	-	CASSLGHGAGELFF	TGTGCCAGCAGCTTGGGGCACGGGGCCGGGGAGCTGTTTTTT
TRBV7-6	-	TRBJ2-2	TRBD2	CASSLMSGTATGELFF	TGTGCCAGCAGCTTAATGAGCGGGACGGCCACCGGGGAGCTGTTTTTT
TRBV4-1	-	TRBJ2-4	TRBD2	CASSQDVAGGDIQYF	TGCGCCAGCAGCCAAGACGTGGCGGGAGGGGACATTCAGTACTTC
TRBV5-1	-	TRBJ2-7	TRBD1	CASSWTGGSDEQYF	TGCGCCAGCAGCTGGACAGGGGGCAGTGACGAGCAGTACTTC
TRBV5-1	many	TRBJ2-1	TRBD2	CASSLKALAGERVNEQFF	TGCGCCAGCAGCTTGAAGGCTCTAGCGGGAGAGAGGGTCAATGAGCAGTTCTTC
TRBV20-1	-	TRBJ2-7	TRBD1	CSASRTGSRVEQYF	TGCAGTGCTTCGCGGACAGGGAGCCGGGTCGAGCAGTACTTC
TRBV30	-	TRBJ2-7	TRBD2	CAWSVRELAGGF	TGTGCCTGGAGTGTACGGGAGTTAGCGGGAGGCTTC
TRBV12-3/TRBV12-4	-	TRBJ2-7	TRBD1	CASSFTGTGMYEQYF	TGTGCCAGCAGTTTTACCGGGACAGGGATGTACGAGCAGTACTTC
TRBV20-1	few	TRBJ2-1	-	CSAREGKVMSSYNEQFF	TGCAGTGCTAGAGAGGGAAAGGTAATGAGCTCCTACAATGAGCAGTTCTTC
TRBV20-1	-	TRBJ2-3	TRBD2	CSAVWGGRTDTQYF	TGCAGTGCAGTATGGGGCGGGAGAACGGATACGCAGTATTTT
TRBV7-8	-	TRBJ2-3	TRBD2	CASSLMEREFVDTQYF	TGTGCCAGCAGCTTAATGGAGCGGGAGTTCGTGGATACGCAGTATTTT
TRBV5-1	few	TRBJ2-3	-	CASSLGGAYFTTDTQYF	TGCGCCAGCAGCTTGGGAGGGGCCTACTTCACCACAGATACGCAGTATTTT
TRBV7-9	-	TRBJ1-2	TRBD1	CASSSDRGSRGYTF	TGTGCCAGCAGTTCTGACAGGGGATCCCGCGGCTACACCTTC
TRBV29-1	many	TRBJ2-1	TRBD1	CSVATGIHNEQFF	TGCAGCGTTGCGACAGGGATCCACAATGAGCAGTTCTTC
TRBV3-1	few	TRBJ2-1	-	CASSQDVGPYNEQFF	TGTGCCAGCAGCCAAGATGTGGGCCCCTACAATGAGCAGTTCTTC
TRBV5-1	many	TRBJ1-2	TRBD1	CASSSRDRGIYGYTF	TGCGCCAGCAGCAGCCGGGACAGGGGAATCTATGGCTACACCTTC
TRBV4-1	many	TRBJ2-7	-	CASSQSGDYEQYF	TGCGCCAGCAGCCAGTCAGGGGACTACGAGCAGTACTTC
TRBV25-1	many	TRBJ2-5	-	CASSEPPGVGTETQYF	TGTGCCAGCAGTGAGCCCCCCGGGGTTGGGACGGAGACCCAGTACTTC
TRBV7-6	many	TRBJ1-6	-	CASSRRASSYNSPLHF	TGTGCCAGCAGTCGCAGGGCGAGCTCCTATAATTCACCCCTCCACTTT
TRBV3-1	few	TRBJ1-5	-	CASSPQGRENQPQHF	TGTGCCAGCAGCCCCCAGGGCAGAGAAAATCAGCCCCAGCATTTT
TRBV15	few	TRBJ1-1	-	CATSRKNGVHTEAFF	TGTGCCACCAGCAGAAAAAACGGGGTTCACACTGAAGCTTTCTTT
TRBV20-1	few	TRBJ2-3	TRBD2	CSAVTSGGTDTQYF	TGCAGTGCTGTGACTAGCGGGGGCACAGATACGCAGTATTTT
TRBV11-2	many	TRBJ2-5	-	CASRGLQETQYF	TGTGCCAGCAGGGGACTTCAAGAGACCCAGTACTTC
TRBV7-9	-	TRBJ2-7	-	CASSLRISGAGEQYF	TGTGCCAGCAGCTTAAGAATCAGTGGTGCCGGCGAGCAGTACTTC
TRBV2	-	TRBJ2-1	TRBD2	CASSVAGAHNEQFF	TGTGCCAGCAGTGTCGCGGGAGCCCACAATGAGCAGTTCTTC
TRBV7-8	-	TRBJ1-1	-	CASSLGQGFTEAFF	TGTGCCAGCAGCTTAGGGCAGGGGTTCACTGAAGCTTTCTTT
TRBV3-1	-	TRBJ2-5	TRBD1	CASSQRDRGRETQYF	TGTGCCAGCAGCCAGCGGGACAGGGGGCGGGAGACCCAGTACTTC
TRBV13	few	TRBJ2-7	-	CASSFLTVTYEQYF	TGTGCCAGCAGCTTTTTGACAGTTACCTACGAGCAGTACTTC
TRBV27	-	TRBJ1-1	TRBD1	CASSLQGALNTEAFF	TGTGCCAGCAGTTTACAGGGGGCTTTGAACACTGAAGCTTTCTTT
TRBV7-9	-	TRBJ2-1	-	CASSPTPPNEQFF	TGTGCCAGCAGCCCAACCCCCCCCAATGAGCAGTTCTTC
TRBV10-3	-	TRBJ1-2	-	CAIKEDPVGYGYTF	TGTGCCATCAAAGAAGACCCCGTCGGCTATGGCTACACCTTC
TRBV7-9	-	TRBJ2-2	TRBD1	CASSVPLRGQVTGELFF	TGTGCCAGCAGCGTACCCCTCAGGGGGCAAGTCACCGGGGAGCTGTTTTTT
TRBV5-1	few	TRBJ1-2	TRBD1	CASSYRIQTGGAYGYTF	TGCGCCAGCAGCTACCGGATCCAGACAGGGGGAGCCTATGGCTACACCTTC
TRBV19	-	TRBJ2-1	-	CASSINQAGDDNEQFF	TGTGCCAGTAGTATAAATCAGGCAGGGGACGACAATGAGCAGTTCTTC
TRBV12-3/TRBV12-4	few	TRBJ2-3	TRBD2	CASSPQLAGGTDTQYF	TGTGCCAGCAGTCCACAGTTAGCGGGAGGGACAGATACGCAGTATTTT
TRBV11-3	few	TRBJ2-3	-	CASRLFSGPTGDTQYF	TGTGCCAGCAGGTTATTTAGCGGCCCTACGGGAGATACGCAGTATTTT
TRBV4-1	few	TRBJ1-2	-	CASSHGTFGYTF	TGCGCCAGCAGCCACGGGACCTTTGGCTACACCTTC
TRBV9	many	TRBJ1-1	-	CASSVEWAASTEAFF	TGTGCCAGCAGCGTAGAGTGGGCAGCCAGCACTGAAGCTTTCTTT
TRBV2	few	TRBJ2-1	-	CASLDKSSYNEQFF	TGTGCCAGTCTTGATAAGAGCTCCTACAATGAGCAGTTCTTC
TRBV20-1	-	TRBJ2-7	TRBD2	CSADPLAENSYEQYF	TGCAGTGCTGACCCTCTAGCGGAGAACTCCTACGAGCAGTACTTC
TRBV18	few	TRBJ2-1	-	CASSPGTPVNEQFF	TGTGCCAGCTCCCCCGGGACTCCGGTAAATGAGCAGTTCTTC
TRBV7-2	few	TRBJ2-1	TRBD2	CASSLMTSAQFF	TGTGCCAGCAGCTTAATGACTAGCGCGCAGTTCTTC
TRBV19	-	TRBJ1-4	TRBD1	CASSRRTGGIEKLFF	TGTGCCAGTAGCAGACGGACAGGGGGCATTGAAAAACTGTTTTTT
TRBV12-3/TRBV12-4	many	TRBJ2-2	-	CASSSGQNTGELFF	TGTGCCAGCAGTTCCGGACAGAACACCGGGGAGCTGTTTTTT
TRBV5-1	many	TRBJ2-5	-	CASGRDVEQETQYF	TGCGCCAGCGGTCGGGATGTCGAACAAGAGACCCAGTACTTC